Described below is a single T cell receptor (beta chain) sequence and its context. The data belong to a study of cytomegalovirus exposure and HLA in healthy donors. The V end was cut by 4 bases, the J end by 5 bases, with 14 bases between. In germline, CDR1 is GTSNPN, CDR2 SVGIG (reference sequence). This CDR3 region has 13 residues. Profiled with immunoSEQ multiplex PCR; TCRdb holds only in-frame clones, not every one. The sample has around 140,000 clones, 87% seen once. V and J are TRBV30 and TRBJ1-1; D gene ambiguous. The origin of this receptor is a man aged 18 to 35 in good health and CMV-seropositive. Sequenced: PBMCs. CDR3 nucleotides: TGTGCCTGGACCGTGGACGGAGGGACTGAAGCTTTCTTT. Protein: CAWTVDGGTEAFF.